These 9 T cell receptor beta chains share one sample of origin, sequenced in a study of cytomegalovirus exposure and HLA in healthy donors. PCR employed 60 Vbeta and 13 Jbeta primers. Clones were read by immunoSEQ multiplex PCR, and TCRdb kept only the in-frame ones, dropping some. The sample comprises over 200,000 clones, roughly 89% of which are singletons, and about 1% rests with the top ten. The sequencing input was PBMCs. The receptors were sampled from a woman under 30 in good health and CMV-seronegative.

The chain has TRBV27 and TRBJ1-6, with 7 bases matching TRBD1. The CDR3 contains 15 residues. From germline, CDR1 is MNHEY and CDR2 SMNVEV (reference sequence). Trimming cost V 2 bases and J 7 bases; bases outside gene matches: 5. CDR3 protein: CASSLNWDSNSPLHF. As DNA, the CDR3 is TGTGCCAGCAGTTTAAATTGGGACAGCAATTCACCCCTCCACTTT.

CDR3 region: CASSPLGGETTDTQYF. The CDR3 DNA is TGCGCCAGCAGCCCCTTGGGCGGGGAAACCACAGATACGCAGTATTTT. The chain has TRBV4-1 and TRBJ2-3, with D possibly being TRBD2 (6 bases). The CDR3 sequence is 16 residues long. The germline V gene encodes CDR1 MGHRA and CDR2 YSYEKL. V was cut by 4 bases and J by 2 bases, with 16 bases left in between.

The gene calls are TRBV4-3 and TRBJ1-5, with TRBD1 matching 8 bases. The CDR3 is 14 amino acids. V was clipped by 4 bases and J by 6 bases; unmatched bases: 5. CDR1 is LGHNA, CDR2 YSLEER, per germline. The DNA of the CDR3 is TGCGCCAGCAGCCCTGGAACAGGGGGTCAGCCCCAGCATTTT. Protein product: CASSPGTGGQPQHF.

This chain uses TRBV4-1 with TRBJ2-5; D possibly corresponds to TRBD2 (6 bases). Trimming removed 0 bases at V and 5 bases at J, with 10 bases between. The CDR3 runs 14 residues. CDR1 MGHRA and CDR2 YSYEKL come from the germline V gene. The CDR3 DNA follows: TGCGCCAGCAGCCAAGATAGCGGACGGGAGACCCAGTACTTC. Protein sequence: CASSQDSGRETQYF.

The chain employs TRBV2 and TRBJ1-2; D remains unclear. V was clipped by 1 base and J by 7 bases, with 16 bases between them. The germline V gene encodes CDR1 SNHLY and CDR2 FYNNEI. This CDR3 is 15 amino acids long. CDR3 protein: CASSEVRLGDSGYTF. CDR3 bases: TGTGCCAGCAGTGAAGTCAGGCTCGGGGATTCTGGCTACACCTTC.

The chain couples TRBV10-1 to TRBJ2-3; tentatively, D is TRBD2 (5 bases). CDR1 is WNHNN and CDR2 is SYGVQD in the germline V gene (reference sequence). With 8 bases removed from V and 2 bases from J, the gap between germline ends came to 8 bases. This CDR3 has 12 amino acids. CDR3 DNA sequence: TGCGCCAGCCGAGGACTCACAGATACGCAGTATTTT. Residues: CASRGLTDTQYF.

The V gene is TRBV2, the J gene TRBJ1-3; D gene unclear. Germline V gene sequence: CDR1 SNHLY, CDR2 FYNNEI. This CDR3 region has 16 residues. Trimming removed 5 bases at V and 1 base at J, with 15 bases between. CDR3 sequence (DNA): TGTGCCAGCAGTCAAAATTCGGTGTTATCTGGAAACACCATATATTTT. Protein product: CASSQNSVLSGNTIYF.

J is TRBJ1-1 and V is TRBV19, with 8 nucleotides matching TRBD1. Looked up from germline, CDR1 is LNHDA and CDR2 is SQIVND (reference sequence). The CDR3 extends over 14 amino acids. Trimming removed 9 bases from V and 5 bases from J; junction bases left unmatched: 11. CDR3 coding DNA: TGTGCCAGCCTAACAGGGGGTCGGACGACTGAAGCTTTCTTT. Translated, it gives CASLTGGRTTEAFF.

V usage is TRBV19 and J usage is TRBJ2-7, with D unclear. The CDR3 is 13 residues long. Germline values: CDR1 LNHDA, CDR2 SQIVND (reference sequence). Trimming removed 6 bases at V and 6 bases at J, with 15 bases between. The CDR3 region has the DNA TGTGCCAGTAGCCGCCTACCCTCGGGCGAGCAGTACTTC. It encodes CASSRLPSGEQYF.